The 25 T cell receptor beta chains in this list originate from one sample, sequenced in a study of regulatory T cells in long-lasting Graves disease. Libraries of TCR beta came from iRepertoire HTBI primers plus Arm-PCR of CDR3 regions. Each CDR3 protein gets one entry after TCRdb re-called the multiplex PCR reads with MiXCR. In the table there are 400,000 to 500,000 distinct CDR3 sequences, about 22% of which are singletons. Time point of the sample: persistent/refractory GD, antithyroid drugs over 5 years with positive TRAb. The TCR library was prepared using RNA isolated from PBMCs. This specimen consisted of peripheral blood mononuclear cells (PBMCs), obtained when the disease was refractory, from a patient treated with antithyroid drugs. These receptors were collected from a female donor with Graves disease.

This clonotype was counted at least ten times. The chain joins TRBV27 to TRBJ1-6, with no clear D. Per germline, CDR1 MNHEY and CDR2 SMNVEV (reference sequence). This CDR3 has 14 residues. V was pared by 3 bases and J by 6 bases, with 9 bases between. CDR3 bases: TGTGCCAGCAGTTTGATGGCAGTTAATTCACCCCTCCACTTT. It specifies CASSLMAVNSPLHF.

The table lists this clonotype with many counts. The chain uses TRBV15 and TRBJ1-5; TRBD1 matches 9 bases. The V gene's germline CDR1 is LNHNV and CDR2 YYDKDF (reference sequence). Trimming removed 0 bases from V and 8 bases from J; junction bases left unmatched: 11. This CDR3 comprises 17 residues. The CDR3: CATSRDRDRDPLKPQHF. The CDR3 DNA follows: TGTGCCACCAGCAGAGATCGGGACAGGGATCCTTTAAAGCCCCAGCATTTT.

This clonotype has ten or more counts. V is TRBV28 and J is TRBJ1-6; 9 nucleotides align to TRBD1. Germline assignment: CDR1 MDHEN and CDR2 SYDVKM. Trimming cost V 7 bases and J 9 bases; bases outside gene matches: 7. The length of the CDR3 is 14 residues. The DNA for the CDR3 is TGTGCCAGCATGGCCGGGACAGGGCCTTCACCCCTCCACTTT. Translating it yields CASMAGTGPSPLHF.

This clonotype was observed a handful of times. The chain uses TRBV6-2 or TRBV6-3 and TRBJ2-2, with D unclear. The germline V gene has CDR1 MNHEY and CDR2 SVGEGT. Trimming took off 6 bases at V and 2 bases at J, with 7 bases between the two ends. The CDR3 contains 13 residues. The CDR3 nucleotides read TGTGCCAGCAGAAGACTTAACACCGGGGAGCTGTTTTTT. Residues: CASRRLNTGELFF.

The chain recombines TRBV12-3 or TRBV12-4 with TRBJ2-7, with 7 bases matching TRBD1. The V gene end was trimmed by 6 bases and the J gene end by 4 bases; junction bases not matched to a gene: 15. The CDR3 is 16 residues long. CDR3 loop: CASSLGTGVGDYEQYF. The CDR3 coding sequence is TGTGCCAGCAGCCTGGGAACAGGGGTAGGGGATTACGAGCAGTACTTC.

This clonotype was counted many times. This chain uses TRBV27 with TRBJ1-1; weak D call: TRBD1 (6 bases). Trimming pared 3 bases from V and 0 bases from J, leaving 11 bases between. CDR1 is MNHEY and CDR2 is SMNVEV in the germline V gene (reference sequence). CDR3 length equals 15 residues. This CDR3 reads CASSFQGLMNTEAFF. CDR3 bases: TGTGCCAGCAGTTTTCAGGGGTTGATGAACACTGAAGCTTTCTTT.

In its sample, this clonotype was seen many times. The DNA of the CDR3 is TGTGCCAGCAGTTTGGCTGGACCTTCCTATGGCTACACCTTC. It translates to CASSLAGPSYGYTF. The genes are TRBV28 and TRBJ1-2, with D unresolved. The CDR3 extends over 14 amino acids. Germline V gives CDR1 MDHEN, CDR2 SYDVKM. The V gene lost 3 bases and the J gene lost 4 bases, with 12 bases spanning the gap.

This clonotype was recorded many times. V and J are TRBV6-1 and TRBJ1-1; 8 bases align to TRBD1. The J segment lost 0 bases and the V segment lost 7 bases, leaving 10 bases of the junction unmatched. The CDR3 has 16 residues. In germline, CDR1 is MNHNS, CDR2 SASEGT. The CDR3 region is CASMKGTGVMNTEAFF. Here the CDR3 DNA reads TGTGCCAGCATGAAGGGGACAGGTGTCATGAACACTGAAGCTTTCTTT.

The chain has TRBV5-1 and TRBJ1-1; possible D gene TRBD1, 5 bases. V was trimmed by 0 bases and J by 4 bases, leaving 19 bases between them. In germline, CDR1 is SGHRS, CDR2 YFSETQ. This CDR3 contains 17 residues. The CDR3 is CASSLDDRDLYPTEAFF. The CDR3 DNA follows: TGCGCCAGCAGCTTGGATGACAGAGATTTATATCCCACTGAAGCTTTCTTT. The variable domain in full, completed from reference TRBV5-1 and TRBJ1-1, reads KAGVTQTPRYLIKTRGQQVTLSCSPISGHRSVSWYQQTPGQGLQFLFEYFSETQRNKGNFPGRFSGRQFSNSRSEMNVSTLELGDSALYLCASSLDDRDLYPTEAFFGQGTRLTVV.

This chain connects TRBV20-1 to TRBJ1-2, with unresolved D. In germline, CDR1 is DFQATT, CDR2 SNEGSKA (reference sequence). With 6 bases removed from V and 8 bases from J, the gap between germline ends came to 13 bases. The length of the CDR3 is 11 residues. The CDR3 sequence: CSATSAWGYTF. The CDR3 coding sequence is TGCAGTGCAACAAGTGCCTGGGGCTACACCTTC.

This chain uses TRBV24-1 with TRBJ2-7; 11 bases map to TRBD2. Germline loops: CDR1 KGHDR, CDR2 SFDVKD. The CDR3 sequence is 16 residues long. V trimming: 3 bases; J trimming: 0 bases; junction bases outside the gene matches: 3. The DNA for the CDR3 is TGTGCCACCAGTGATCCCACTAGCGGGAGCTCCTACGAGCAGTACTTC. Its protein product is CATSDPTSGSSYEQYF.

This clonotype turned up a few times. V is TRBV5-4 and J is TRBJ1-1; TRBD1 matches at 7 bases. J gave up 6 bases and V 1 base, and 6 bases lay outside the gene matches. Germline lookup yields CDR1 SGHNT and CDR2 YYREEE (reference sequence). The CDR3 covers 14 residues. This chain's CDR3 is CASSLSDRVPEAFF. The CDR3 DNA is TGTGCCAGCAGCTTGTCCGACAGGGTGCCTGAAGCTTTCTTT.

The chain carries TRBV20-1 and TRBJ2-7; 10 bases map to TRBD1. The germline V gene encodes CDR1 DFQATT and CDR2 SNEGSKA (reference sequence). V dropped 0 bases and J dropped 3; count of bases not matched to a gene: 5. The CDR3 spans 15 residues. The CDR3: CSAREGQGSLYEQYF. The CDR3 DNA reads TGCAGTGCTAGAGAGGGACAGGGGTCCCTCTACGAGCAGTACTTC.

The gene calls are TRBV25-1 and TRBJ1-5; D is ambiguous. The CDR3 loop spans 15 amino acids. Germline V gene data show CDR1 as MGHDK and CDR2 as SYGVNS. V was pared by 2 bases and J by 5 bases, with 13 bases between. CDR3 nucleotide sequence: TGTGCCAGCAGTGAAGGGCTGAATACTGATCAGCCCCAGCATTTT. Translating gives CASSEGLNTDQPQHF.

CDR3 sequence: CATSRAGQGDQPQHF. In nucleotides, the CDR3 is TGTGCCACCAGCAGAGCAGGACAGGGGGATCAGCCCCAGCATTTT. V usage is TRBV15 and J usage is TRBJ1-5; 10 nucleotides agree with TRBD1. The V segment lost 1 base and the J segment 5 bases; nucleotides outside the gene matches: 2. Germline values: CDR1 LNHNV, CDR2 YYDKDF (reference sequence). The CDR3 has 15 residues.

Comment on this clonotype: This may be a read error, as it is one base from a much larger clone. V usage is TRBV6-9 and J usage is TRBJ1-2; D is undetermined. The CDR3 runs to 17 residues. CDR1 and CDR2 from the germline V gene are MNHGY and SVAAGI. V was pared by 3 bases and J by 4 bases, with 21 bases between. The CDR3 coding sequence is TGTGCCAGCAGTTACTCGAAATCTTGGGTAGGTAGCTATGGCTACACCTTC. Protein: CASSYSKSWVGSYGYTF.

V is TRBV25-1 and J is TRBJ1-1; no firm D call. CDR3 length equals 14 residues. Trimming cost V 3 bases and J 6 bases, with 14 bases left between them. Per the germline V gene, CDR1 is MGHDK and CDR2 is SYGVNS. The CDR3 coding sequence is TGTGCCAGCAGTGAGCGCGCTTCCATGGCTGAAGCTTTCTTT. It encodes CASSERASMAEAFF.

The gene calls are TRBV7-3 and TRBJ1-1; a weak D match, TRBD1 (6 bases). The CDR3 totals 15 residues. V gave up 2 bases and J gave up 0 bases, with 10 bases separating them. Germline assignment: CDR1 SGHTA and CDR2 FQGTGA. For the CDR3, the DNA is TGTGCCAGCAGCTTACGGCAGGGGATGAACACTGAAGCTTTCTTT. Translating gives CASSLRQGMNTEAFF.

A few counts support this clonotype. The chain links TRBV5-1 to TRBJ2-7; 8 bases are shared with TRBD1. V gave up 4 bases and J gave up 5 bases; unmatched junction bases: 8. In germline, CDR1 is SGHRS, CDR2 YFSETQ. This CDR3 contains 14 residues. The CDR3 loop reads CASSTTGQGNEQYF. Written as DNA, the CDR3 is TGCGCCAGCAGCACCACTGGACAGGGCAACGAGCAGTACTTC.

In the case of this clonotype: A much larger clone differs by one base, so this may be a read error. The chain recombines TRBV15 with TRBJ1-5, with a possible D match to TRBD1 (6 bases). V was cut by 3 bases and J by 1 base, with 10 bases left in between. The CDR3 runs 15 residues. CDR1 and CDR2 (germline): LNHNV, YYDKDF (reference sequence). CDR3 protein: CATSSKGGSNQPQHF. CDR3 nucleotides: TGTGCCACCAGCAGCAAGGGGGGGAGCAATCAGCCCCAGCATTTT.

This clonotype was picked up many times. The chain has TRBV10-1 and TRBJ2-2, with D tentatively TRBD1 (5 bases). Germline lookup yields CDR1 WNHNN and CDR2 SYGVQD (reference sequence). CDR3 size: 15 residues. Trimming cost V 3 bases and J 6 bases, with 14 bases left between them. Here the CDR3 reads CASSDHDQGSGELFF. The CDR3 coding sequence is TGCGCCAGCAGTGATCACGACCAGGGATCCGGGGAGCTGTTTTTT.

The chain uses TRBV3-1 and TRBJ2-2, with 7 bases lining up with TRBD2. In germline, CDR1 is LGHDT, CDR2 YNNKEL (reference sequence). The CDR3 sequence is 15 residues long. With 4 bases clipped from V and 5 bases from J, the junction kept 7 bases outside the gene matches. CDR3 protein: CASSPRGVGTGELFF. CDR3 nucleotide sequence: TGTGCCAGCAGCCCACGGGGGGTAGGAACCGGGGAGCTGTTTTTT.

The chain joins TRBV25-1 to TRBJ1-4; D remains ambiguous. The CDR3 length is 17 residues. Trimming pared 0 bases from V and 7 bases from J, leaving 18 bases between. The germline CDR1 and CDR2 sequences are MGHDK and SYGVNS. The CDR3 coding sequence is TGTGCCAGCAGTGAATATATGAGTGAGGGAATGGGTGAAAAACTGTTTTTT. Translated: CASSEYMSEGMGEKLFF.

This clonotype appeared many times. The chain recombines TRBV6-1 with TRBJ1-1; D might be TRBD1 (6 bases). CDR3 length: 14 residues. V was clipped by 4 bases and J by 5 bases, with 14 bases between them. Germline V gives CDR1 MNHNS, CDR2 SASEGT. The CDR3 is CASSVRAGTTEAFF. In DNA, the CDR3 is TGTGCCAGCAGTGTACGGGCCGGGACAACTGAAGCTTTCTTT.

The J gene is TRBJ2-4, the V gene TRBV24-1, with TRBD2 matching over 11 bases. The CDR3 has 14 amino acids. CDR1 is KGHDR and CDR2 is SFDVKD in the germline V gene. V dropped 7 bases and J dropped 11; count of bases not matched to a gene: 9. The CDR3 region is CATSNSGRDPFQYF. CDR3 coding DNA: TGTGCCACCAGCAATAGCGGGAGGGACCCTTTTCAGTACTTC.